This T cell receptor beta chain is drawn from a study of regulatory T cells in long-lasting Graves disease. Relying on iRepertoire HTBI primers and Arm-PCR of CDR3 regions, the team built TCR beta libraries. Authors' methods: Analysis of the samples identified 50 to 65 TRBV and 13 to 15 TRBJ segments. TCRdb independently ran MiXCR on the multiplex PCR reads; one entry per CDR3 protein. These V and J calls derive from TCRdb rather than the authors' analysis. In the table there are a few hundred thousand distinct CDR3 sequences, around 24% of which are singletons. Whole-study results and caveats: Those with persistent Graves' had less TCR diversity than newly diagnosed patients. Persistent disease exhibited a predilection for TRBV28, TRBJ1-2 and TRBJ2-5.

This clonotype has just a few counts. Antigen unknown. Germline V gives CDR1 SGHDN, CDR2 FVKESK. V was shortened by 1 base and J by 4 bases, with 13 bases between the two germline ends. The CDR3 length is 16 residues. Regarding time point: persistent/refractory GD, antithyroid drugs over 5 years with positive TRAb. The TCR library was prepared using RNA isolated from PBMCs. V is TRBV14 and J is TRBJ2-2; a possible D gene is TRBD2 (5 bases). This sequence was found in a female donor with Graves disease. The sample here was peripheral blood mononuclear cells (PBMCs), taken when the disease was refractory, from a patient treated with antithyroid drugs. The CDR3 region has the DNA TGTGCCAGCAGCCAAGTAGGAGGTAGTGGCACCGGGGAGCTGTTTTTT. This encodes CASSQVGGSGTGELFF. Full variable domain (rest looked up from reference TRBV14 and TRBJ2-2): EAGVTQFPSHSVIEKGQTVTLRCDPISGHDNLYWYRRVMGKEIKFLLHFVKESKQDESGMPNNRFLAERTGGTYSTLKVQPAELEDSGVYFCASSQVGGSGTGELFFGEGSRLTVL.